The sequence of this TCR beta chain was determined in a study of cytomegalovirus exposure and HLA in healthy donors. In regard to this clone: Its antigen remains unidentified.

PCR amplification relied on 60 Vbeta primers (plus 13 Jbeta primers). Generated by immunoSEQ multiplex PCR, the TCRdb table keeps only in-frame clones and is missing some. Altogether about 130,000 clones are present, roughly 76% being singletons, with the ten largest covering 13%. Germline values: CDR1 ENHRY, CDR2 SYGVKD. The V segment lost 6 bases and the J segment 8 bases; nucleotides outside the gene matches: 12. There are 15 residues in the CDR3. Points from the study as a whole: Segments of the TCR beta V type were, in most cases, productive about 90% or about 30% of the time in an earlier analysis. While the bulk of TCR sequences proved rare, some public TCRs turned up in many donors. TCR beta chain V- and J-gene trimming was linked, in a later analysis, to a missense variant in DCLRE1C. Common viral pathogens were later found to be apparently linked to several of the most significant clusters.

The J gene is TRBJ2-1, the V gene TRBV10-3; 8 bases map to TRBD1. The clonotype comes from a woman aged 60 to 75 in good health and CMV-seropositive. Sequenced sample: PBMCs. CDR3 loop: CAIRTDRGTIDEQFF. CDR3 nucleotides: TGTGCCATCAGGACCGACAGGGGAACGATCGATGAGCAGTTCTTC.